This T cell receptor (beta chain) was captured by sequencing in a study of Graves' ophthalmopathy and Graves' hyperthyroidism (dated by TCRdb to the late 2010s). A note on the overall study: Hyperthyroidism was defined as stable when no progression to ophthalmopathy occurred within 18 months of follow-up. An independent validation cohort was composed of around 19 hyperthyroidism patients and more than 15 patients who later progressed from hyperthyroidism to ophthalmopathy. In over 5 hyperthyroidism patients, the T-cell repertoire of thyroid tissue was compared with the T-cell repertoire of blood. The study used signatures of the TCR beta repertoire to tell Graves' ophthalmopathy apart from Graves' hyperthyroidism and to predict which patients would progress to ophthalmopathy. Following sampling, methimazole starting at 30 mg daily was administered to hyperthyroidism patients, and high-dose intravenous methylprednisolone was administered to ophthalmopathy patients. A discovery set of 95 to 100 patients (under 45 ophthalmopathy, 55 to 65 stable hyperthyroidism) was enrolled to explore V-J signatures distinguishing ophthalmopathy from hyperthyroidism. In total, approximately 140 blood samples were TCR-sequenced: around 42 ophthalmopathy, under 85 hyperthyroidism and some 17 hyperthyroidism-to-ophthalmopathy patients.

As regards this clonotype: Its antigen is still unknown. No base qualities exist here, and no much larger clone lies one base off it.

Study-wide findings and limitations: In validation, the model predicted ophthalmopathy progression with 55% to 71% sensitivity and around 72% specificity; fewer than 15 predicted patients were CT-confirmed with GO in a median of approximately 6.5 months. Most expanded thyroid clonotypes with frequency above 0.001 were also detected in blood, suggesting blood repertoires may reflect the thyroid immune response. The 13-signature model separated ophthalmopathy from stable hyperthyroidism with approximately 85% sensitivity and approximately 83% specificity in cross-validation, and 80%/75% in the test set. Sample size was not predetermined statistically, and investigators were not blinded to group allocation.

For repertoire sequencing, the TCR beta CDR3 regions were amplified from RNA transcripts. The first round was an RT-PCR using HTBI primers with the Qiagen OneStep RT-PCR kit, and this first round was followed by a second-round multiplex PCR, then size selection and purification. The libraries underwent paired-end sequencing with 100 bp reads on an Illumina HiSeq2000. In the paper's pipeline: SOAPnuke was used for read processing, and reads with adapters, uncalled bases, a mean Phred below 15, or no exact constant-primer or identifier match were discarded. COPE v1.2.5 was used to merge the high-quality paired reads. Unique nucleotide sequences were defined as clonotypes and aligned to IMGT TRB V, D and J references using MiTCR v1.1. Only V-J combinations with frequency above 0.0001 were analysed, covering around 99% of repertoires. For each V-J combination, a TCR clonal expansion and chaos score was defined as F50 clonal expansion divided by the chaos observed in the TCRdist matrix. Welch's t-statistics and random forest were used to reduce the features to 13 V-J combinations, which were then used as input to a naive Bayes classifier. The similarity between thyroid and blood repertoires was quantified using the Morisita-Horn index. TCRdb cleaned the public reads at Q25 with fastp, built clones with MiXCR and kept in-frame beta chains. Each entry is one CDR3 protein sequence, shown with its most common DNA and genes. The V and J calls come from TCRdb's annotation, not from the publication. The sample table holds over a million distinct CDR3 sequences, of which 35% to 40% were seen once. The biggest ten clones account for approximately 10% of the sample.

Patients with hyperthyroidism were aged 18 to 65 years, had been newly diagnosed, and had a disease duration of less than 2 months. Patients with other autoimmune diseases, uncontrolled infections, pregnancy or lactation were excluded. Clinical symptoms, serum thyroxine, TRAb, thyroid ultrasound and orbital computed tomography formed the basis of the diagnosis. Trizol reagent was used to extract the total RNA, and its quality was then checked on an Agilent 2100 Bioanalyzer. The sample taken for sequencing was peripheral blood or thyroid tissue (not recorded which). The TCR comes from an adult man with Graves' hyperthyroidism.

The CDR3 region has the sequence CASSLIDGPNYGYTF. Read as DNA, the sequence is TGTGCCAGCAGTTTAATCGATGGGCCTAACTATGGCTACACCTTC. The receptor chain draws on TRBV28 and TRBJ1-2, with the D gene uncertain. Looking up the germline V gene yields CDR1 MDHEN and CDR2 SYDVKM. Counted from cysteine to phenylalanine, this CDR3 has 15 amino acids. Solely the CDR3 DNA is kept, with 45 bases framed from the first base. Deletion took 2 bases off V and 0 bases off J, with a span of 10 bases between the germline ends.